One and the same sample provided the 13 T cell receptor beta chains below, sequenced in a study of blood T cell repertoires in COVID-19. TCRdb keeps only in-frame clones here, not all; method: immunoSEQ multiplex PCR. The sample has a few hundred thousand clones; 80% to 95% are singletons. The sample comprised PBMCs or T cells enriched from blood (not recorded which). These receptor sequences come from a woman aged 25 to 39 who had recovered from COVID-19.

The V and J genes are TRBV7-8 and TRBJ2-7; D may be TRBD2 (6 bases). The V end was cut by 1 base, the J end by 2 bases, with 12 bases between. Germline CDR1 is SGHVS and CDR2 is FQNEAQ. The CDR3 extends over 15 amino acids. The CDR3 nucleotides are TGTGCCAGCAGCTTAGGGAGGGGAAGGGCCTACGAGCAGTACTTC. The encoded protein is CASSLGRGRAYEQYF. Drawing the rest from reference TRBV7-8 and TRBJ2-7, the complete variable domain is GAGVSQSPRYKVAKRGQDVALRCDPISGHVSLFWYQQALGQGPEFLTYFQNEAQLDKSGLPSDRFFAERPEGSVSTLKIQRTQQEDSAVYLCASSLGRGRAYEQYFGPGTRLTVT.

The V and J genes are TRBV3-1 (or the pseudogene TRBV3-2) and TRBJ1-2; 10 bases fit TRBD1. The germline V gene encodes CDR1 LGHDT and CDR2 YNNKEL (reference sequence). The CDR3 spans 14 residues. V lost 4 bases to trimming and J lost 4 bases; unmatched junction nucleotides: 3. The CDR3 loop reads CASSPGTGAYGYTF. The DNA for the CDR3 is TGTGCCAGCAGCCCCGGGACAGGGGCCTATGGCTACACCTTC.

The CDR3 reads CASTMGAAIQPQHF. Here the CDR3 DNA reads TGTGCCAGCACCATGGGGGCAGCGATTCAGCCCCAGCATTTT. V is TRBV2 and J is TRBJ1-5, with a weak D call TRBD1 (6 bases). The germline V gene has CDR1 SNHLY and CDR2 FYNNEI. CDR3 length: 14 amino acids. Trimming shortened V by 7 bases and J by 6 bases, and 16 bases separated the two germline ends.

The rearrangement uses TRBV7-2 and TRBJ1-1; D call uncertain. V lost 3 bases and J lost 3, with 8 bases in between. This CDR3 has 13 amino acids. Germline V gene sequence: CDR1 SGHTA, CDR2 FQGNSA. The CDR3 here is CASSFGRDTEAFF. The CDR3 DNA reads TGTGCCAGCAGCTTTGGGAGGGACACTGAAGCTTTCTTT.

A word on this clone: The junction does not match germline at one end; this may be a read error. This CDR3 reads CASTGTRLFNYGYTF. The CDR3 DNA is TGTGCAAGCACCGGGACACGACTTTTTAACTATGGCTACACCTTC. The chain links TRBV6-5 to TRBJ1-2; perhaps TRBD1 as D (6 bases). The CDR3 contains 15 residues. Germline V lookup: CDR1 MNHEY, CDR2 SVGAGI.

The V and J genes are TRBV19 and TRBJ1-1, with 8 bases that match TRBD1. The germline gives CDR1 LNHDA, CDR2 SQIVND (reference sequence). The CDR3 has 15 amino acids. Trimming took 0 bases from V and 7 from J; bases not matched to a gene: 7. CDR3 DNA: TGTGCCAGTAGTATAGATCTATTCACAGGGGGTGAAGCTTTCTTT. Its translation is CASSIDLFTGGEAFF.

V is TRBV7-9 and J is TRBJ1-4, with TRBD1 as a possible D gene (6 bases). Trimming took 3 bases from V and 6 from J, leaving 14 bases between them. This CDR3 is built from 15 residues. Germline loops: CDR1 SEHNR, CDR2 FQNEAQ (reference sequence). The CDR3 here is CASSLHRERHEKLFF. As DNA, the CDR3 is TGTGCCAGCAGCTTGCACAGGGAAAGGCATGAAAAACTGTTTTTT.

The chain recombines TRBV10-3 with TRBJ2-1, with TRBD2 as a possible D gene (5 bases). Germline values: CDR1 ENHRY, CDR2 SYGVKD. The CDR3 runs 15 residues. V was trimmed by 3 bases and J by 5 bases, leaving 14 bases between them. The CDR3 DNA sequence: TGTGCCATCAGTGATGGGAGTCGCTTCCACAATGAGCAGTTCTTC. Amino acid sequence: CAISDGSRFHNEQFF.

The chain recombines TRBV6-5 with TRBJ2-1, with D possibly being TRBD2 (7 bases). Trimming pared 2 bases from V and 8 bases from J, leaving 19 bases between. Germline-derived CDR1 and CDR2 are MNHEY and SVGAGI. This CDR3 region has 16 residues. CDR3 protein: CASSYHGGPIKYEQFF. CDR3 DNA: TGTGCCAGCAGTTACCACGGGGGGCCGATCAAATATGAGCAGTTCTTC.

The V call is TRBV6-5, the J call TRBJ1-5; tentatively, D is TRBD1 (5 bases). Trimming removed 7 bases from V and 7 bases from J, with 14 bases in between. CDR1 and CDR2 from the germline V gene are MNHEY and SVGAGI. The CDR3 covers 13 residues. The CDR3 DNA sequence: TGTGCCAGCATTCAGGGCCCCGGGCAGCCCCAGCATTTT. This codes for CASIQGPGQPQHF.

The chain uses TRBV28 and TRBJ2-5; 7 nucleotides align to TRBD1. The CDR3 spans 14 residues. The V gene end was trimmed by 4 bases and the J gene end by 2 bases; junction bases not matched to a gene: 4. Germline V lookup: CDR1 MDHEN, CDR2 SYDVKM. CDR3 coding DNA: TGTGCCAGCAGTTCGACAGGGTGGCAAGAGACCCAGTACTTC. Its translation: CASSSTGWQETQYF. Full variable domain (missing parts from reference TRBV28 and TRBJ2-5): DVKVTQSSRYLVKRTGEKVFLECVQDMDHENMFWYRQDPGLGLRLIYFSYDVKMKEKGDIPEGYSVSREKKERFSLILESASTNQTSMYLCASSSTGWQETQYFGPGTRLLVL.

The chain combines TRBV2 with TRBJ2-3; D gene ambiguous. V lost 6 bases and J 8 bases, leaving 12 bases between the germline ends. Per the germline V gene, CDR1 is SNHLY and CDR2 is FYNNEI. The CDR3 is made up of 12 amino acids. CDR3 region: CASSALTGTQYF. The CDR3 DNA reads TGTGCCAGCAGCGCCCTGACGGGTACGCAGTATTTT.

The rearrangement links TRBV4-3 to TRBJ2-7; the match to TRBD2 covers 13 bases. There are 15 residues in the CDR3. Germline trimming cut 1 base from V and 5 bases from J; bases unmatched to any gene: 2. From germline, CDR1 is LGHNA and CDR2 YSLEER. The CDR3, as DNA: TGCGCCAGCAGCCAAGGACTAGCGGGGGGCGACGAGCAGTACTTC. It translates to CASSQGLAGGDEQYF.